The T cell receptor beta chain under discussion was sequenced for a study of T-cell reconstitution after alpha-beta-depleted transplantation in children. General study points: Surviving recipient cells, namely T cells and thymic progenitors, were the source of high day-60 TCRbeta diversity in some patients. Reports say that about two months after transplant, the alpha-beta T cells came out of several hundred graft clones that had expanded. T-cell numbers and diversity, one year after transplant, stemmed largely from T cells that were newly produced.

Unique molecular identifiers were incorporated during preparation of the TCRbeta library. Each CDR3 protein gets one entry after TCRdb re-called the PCR reads with MiXCR. This table has approximately 800,000 distinct CDR3 sequences, roughly 16% appearing once. V lost 3 bases and J 0 bases, leaving 15 bases between the germline ends. This CDR3 contains 17 residues. Germline V gene data show CDR1 as SEHNR and CDR2 as FQNEAQ (reference sequence). With regard to this clonotype: Antigen: not known.

The clonotype originates from a male patient between 5 and 17 years old who had a stem cell transplant for acute lymphoblastic leukemia, so the T cells may come from the graft donor. The genes are TRBV7-9 and TRBJ2-1, with D tentatively TRBD2 (6 bases). Source: PBMCs, mostly from graft donor cells, taken 360 days after TCRalphabeta/CD19-depleted stem cell transplant. CDR3 region: CASSFPSSASSYNEQFF. CDR3 DNA sequence: TGTGCCAGCAGCTTCCCCTCTAGCGCGAGCTCCTACAATGAGCAGTTCTTC.